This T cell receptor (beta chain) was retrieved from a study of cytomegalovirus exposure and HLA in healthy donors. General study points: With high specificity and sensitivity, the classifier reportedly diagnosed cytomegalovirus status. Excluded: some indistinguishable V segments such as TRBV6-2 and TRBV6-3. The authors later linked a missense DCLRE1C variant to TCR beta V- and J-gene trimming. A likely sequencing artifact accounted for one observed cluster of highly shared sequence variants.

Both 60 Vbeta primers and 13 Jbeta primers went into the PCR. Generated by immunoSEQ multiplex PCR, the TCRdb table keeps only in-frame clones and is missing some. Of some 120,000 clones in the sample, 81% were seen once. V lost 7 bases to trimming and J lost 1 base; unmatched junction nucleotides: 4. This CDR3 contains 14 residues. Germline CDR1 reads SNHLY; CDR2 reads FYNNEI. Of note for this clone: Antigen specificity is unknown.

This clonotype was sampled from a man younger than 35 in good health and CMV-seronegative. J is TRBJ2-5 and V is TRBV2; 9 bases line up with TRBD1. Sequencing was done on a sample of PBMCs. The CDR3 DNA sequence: TGTGCCAGCACCAGGGACAGGGTCCAAGAGACCCAGTACTTC. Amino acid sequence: CASTRDRVQETQYF.